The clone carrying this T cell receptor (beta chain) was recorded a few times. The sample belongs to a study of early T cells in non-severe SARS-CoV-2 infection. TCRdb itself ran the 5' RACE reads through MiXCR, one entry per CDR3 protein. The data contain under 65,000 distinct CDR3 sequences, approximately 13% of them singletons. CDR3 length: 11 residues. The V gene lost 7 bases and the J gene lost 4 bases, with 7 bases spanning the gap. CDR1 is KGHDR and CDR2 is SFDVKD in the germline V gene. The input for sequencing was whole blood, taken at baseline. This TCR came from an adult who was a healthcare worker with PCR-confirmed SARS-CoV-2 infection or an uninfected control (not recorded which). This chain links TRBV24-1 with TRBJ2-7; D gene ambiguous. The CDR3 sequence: CATSWGYEQYF. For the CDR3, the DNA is TGTGCCACCAGCTGGGGATACGAGCAGTACTTC.